These T cell receptor beta chains were read from a single sample in a study of T cells in Graves' hyperthyroidism and ophthalmopathy. TCRdb recomputed calls from the multiplex PCR reads with MiXCR, one row per CDR3 protein. The sample yields 300,000 to 450,000 distinct CDR3 sequences, approximately 18% seen once. The sequenced sample consisted of blood. The receptors stem from a woman under 40 with Graves' hyperthyroidism that later progressed to Graves' ophthalmopathy. The CDR3 runs from the conserved cysteine through the conserved F or W. Fields, in order: D gene, clone size, CDR3 length, J gene, V gene, CDR3 protein, CDR3 DNA. D genes are given only for firm matches. Some rows have no size entry. The others give once, few or many, or a class for an expanded clone.

TRBD2	many	20	TRBJ2-6	TRBV2	CASNIGGSDVLSPGANVLTF	TGTGCCAGCAATATCGGCGGGAGCGACGTTCTTTCACCTGGGGCCAACGTCCTGACTTTC
TRBD2	many	15	TRBJ2-5	TRBV2	CASSETSGVQETQYF	TGTGCCAGCAGTGAGACTAGCGGGGTTCAAGAGACCCAGTACTTC
-	many	16	TRBJ2-7	TRBV6-2/TRBV6-3	CASSGSWQFLSYEQYF	TGTGCCAGCAGTGGGTCGTGGCAATTCCTCTCCTACGAGCAGTACTTC
TRBD2	few	16	TRBJ2-1	TRBV11-3	CASSLGLAGGHNEQFF	TGTGCCAGCAGCCTCGGACTAGCGGGGGGCCACAATGAGCAGTTCTTC
-	many	14	TRBJ2-2	TRBV2	CASSAQGNTGELFF	TGTGCCAGCAGTGCGCAAGGGAACACCGGGGAGCTGTTTTTT
-	many	14	TRBJ2-1	TRBV3-1	CASSQGALGNEQFF	TGTGCCAGCAGCCAAGGAGCCTTAGGCAATGAGCAGTTCTTC
-	-	16	TRBJ2-3	TRBV10-3	CAISESEGDGTDTQYF	TGTGCCATCAGTGAGTCAGAGGGAGACGGCACAGATACGCAGTATTTT
-	many	15	TRBJ1-6	TRBV6-1	CASSSTRAGNSPLHF	TGTGCCAGCAGTTCCACCAGGGCGGGAAATTCACCCCTCCACTTT
-	few	16	TRBJ2-7	TRBV6-2/TRBV6-3	CASTRTDGPPYYEQYF	TGTGCCAGCACCCGTACGGACGGCCCTCCCTACTACGAGCAGTACTTC
-	many	14	TRBJ1-6	TRBV30	CACQNGGRNSPLHF	TGTGCCTGCCAAAACGGGGGAAGGAATTCACCCCTCCACTTT
-	many	14	TRBJ1-5	TRBV12-3/TRBV12-4	CASSLFRDGQPQHF	TGTGCCAGCAGTTTATTCCGGGACGGACAGCCCCAGCATTTT
-	few	16	TRBJ2-7	TRBV6-1	CASSEAPWTVSYEQYF	TGTGCCAGCAGTGAAGCGCCTTGGACGGTCTCCTACGAGCAGTACTTC
-	few	15	TRBJ1-2	TRBV4-2	CASSQDWTGNYGYTF	TGTGCCAGCAGCCAAGATTGGACGGGAAACTATGGCTACACCTTC
TRBD2	-	15	TRBJ2-1	TRBV10-3	CAISERGLAINEQFF	TGTGCCATCAGTGAGCGAGGACTAGCAATAAATGAGCAGTTCTTC
-	-	15	TRBJ2-1	TRBV19	CASSHNGNSYNEQFF	TGTGCCAGTAGTCATAACGGGAACTCCTACAATGAGCAGTTCTTC
-	-	15	TRBJ2-1	TRBV20-1	CSAEGGLASGNEQFF	TGCAGTGCAGAAGGGGGCCTAGCGAGCGGCAATGAGCAGTTCTTC
-	few	14	TRBJ2-1	TRBV4-1	CASSQDGDHNEQFF	TGCGCCAGCAGCCAAGATGGGGATCACAATGAGCAGTTCTTC
-	-	12	TRBJ2-3	TRBV4-1	CASSYPGNTQYF	TGCGCCAGCAGCTATCCAGGGAATACGCAGTATTTT
TRBD1	few	17	TRBJ2-6	TRBV20-1	CSARITGGFSGANVLTF	TGCAGTGCTAGGATCACAGGGGGTTTCTCTGGGGCCAACGTCCTGACTTTC
-	-	14	TRBJ2-5	TRBV6-1	CASTKEAFQETQYF	TGTGCCAGCACAAAGGAGGCATTCCAAGAGACCCAGTACTTC
-	many	15	TRBJ1-1	TRBV28	CASSLPVGGATEAFF	TGTGCCAGCAGTTTGCCCGTCGGTGGGGCCACTGAAGCTTTCTTT
TRBD1	-	15	TRBJ2-2	TRBV19	CASSMGQGGTGELFF	TGTGCCAGTAGTATGGGACAGGGAGGCACCGGGGAGCTGTTTTTT
-	-	13	TRBJ2-7	TRBV6-4	CASRAPGDYEQYF	TGTGCCAGCAGGGCCCCTGGGGACTACGAGCAGTACTTC
TRBD1	-	13	TRBJ2-5	TRBV19	CASSSGTGKTQYF	TGTGCCAGTAGTTCAGGGACAGGGAAGACCCAGTACTTC
-	-	16	TRBJ2-4	TRBV7-9	CASSLQGSLAKNIQYF	TGTGCCAGCAGCTTACAGGGATCCCTAGCCAAAAACATTCAGTACTTC
TRBD2	many	16	TRBJ2-2	TRBV6-1	CASSRRLAGETGELFF	TGTGCCAGCAGTCGCCGACTAGCGGGAGAAACCGGGGAGCTGTTTTTT
-	-	15	TRBJ1-1	TRBV5-4	CASSLYGGSNTEAFF	TGTGCCAGCAGCTTATATGGGGGCTCGAACACTGAAGCTTTCTTT
-	few	17	TRBJ2-3	TRBV15	CATSRRAESGFTDTQYF	TGTGCCACCAGCAGAAGAGCGGAGAGTGGATTCACAGATACGCAGTATTTT
-	-	15	TRBJ2-3	TRBV7-9	CASSLAGIFTDTQYF	TGTGCCAGCAGCCTTGCGGGAATTTTCACAGATACGCAGTATTTT
-	-	13	TRBJ1-1	TRBV2	CASRSQENTEAFF	TGTGCCAGCAGGAGCCAGGAGAACACTGAAGCTTTCTTT
TRBD1	few	14	TRBJ1-5	TRBV30	CAWTRQGVNQPQHF	TGTGCCTGGACCCGACAGGGGGTCAATCAGCCCCAGCATTTT
-	-	18	TRBJ2-3	TRBV5-1	CASRREDRYDWITDTQYF	TGCGCCAGCAGACGGGAGGACAGGTACGATTGGATCACAGATACGCAGTATTTT
-	-	13	TRBJ1-2	TRBV28	CASSPGTIYGYTF	TGTGCCAGCAGCCCCGGGACGATCTATGGCTACACCTTC
-	many	15	TRBJ1-2	TRBV28	CASSLLGSKTYGYTF	TGTGCCAGCAGTTTATTAGGCAGCAAGACTTATGGCTACACCTTC
TRBD1	-	15	TRBJ1-4	TRBV2	CASRPRDRAREKLFF	TGTGCCAGCAGGCCCCGGGACAGGGCACGGGAAAAACTGTTTTTT
-	few	14	TRBJ2-3	TRBV12-3/TRBV12-4	CASSFTPTGDTQYF	TGTGCCAGCAGTTTCACTCCCACGGGAGATACGCAGTATTTT
TRBD2	-	12	TRBJ2-7	TRBV30	CAAEAGGYEQYF	TGTGCCGCCGAAGCGGGAGGGTACGAGCAGTACTTC
TRBD2	many	19	TRBJ2-3	TRBV11-2	CASSGRGREKPTSTDTQYF	TGTGCCAGCAGCGGGCGGGGGAGAGAAAAACCGACTAGCACAGATACGCAGTATTTT
-	many	18	TRBJ2-5	TRBV28	CASSFGAPGLIGGETQYF	TGTGCCAGCAGTTTTGGGGCCCCGGGACTAATAGGGGGTGAGACCCAGTACTTC
TRBD1	many	13	TRBJ2-5	TRBV2	CASLGQGGETQYF	TGTGCCAGCCTCGGACAGGGCGGGGAGACCCAGTACTTC
-	many	14	TRBJ2-2	TRBV24-1	CATSDYTGSGELFF	TGTGCCACCAGTGATTATACAGGGTCCGGGGAGCTGTTTTTT
-	many	13	TRBJ2-3	TRBV5-1	CASRLAPTDTQYF	TGCGCCAGCAGGCTCGCCCCGACAGATACGCAGTATTTT
TRBD2	many	17	TRBJ2-3	TRBV3-1	CASSQEGLAGAGDTQYF	TGTGCCAGCAGCCAAGAGGGACTAGCGGGGGCCGGTGATACGCAGTATTTT
-	-	15	TRBJ2-3	TRBV15	CATSRGGQSTDTQYF	TGTGCCACCAGCAGAGGAGGACAGAGCACAGATACGCAGTATTTT
-	many	14	TRBJ2-7	TRBV6-1	CASSPRVGGYEQYF	TGTGCCAGCAGCCCCCGGGTTGGCGGCTACGAGCAGTACTTC
TRBD2	many	16	TRBJ2-7	TRBV11-3	CASSPGGSGGLYEQYF	TGTGCCAGCAGCCCCGGGGGCAGCGGGGGCCTCTACGAGCAGTACTTC
TRBD1	few	17	TRBJ1-6	TRBV4-1	CASSRPLTDRGIGPLHF	TGCGCCAGCAGCCGACCTCTCACAGACAGGGGGATAGGACCCCTCCACTTT
-	-	12	TRBJ2-7	TRBV5-6	CASSLGLWKQYF	TGTGCCAGCAGCTTGGGTCTTTGGAAGCAGTACTTC
-	many	13	TRBJ2-7	TRBV29-1	CSVVFQEATEQYF	TGCAGCGTTGTTTTTCAGGAGGCGACAGAGCAGTACTTC